This T cell receptor beta chain was sequenced in a study of OX40 agonist ivuxolimab in advanced cancers. Trimming stripped 3 bases from V and 0 bases from J, with 5 bases between. The CDR3 is 13 amino acids. The germline V gene encodes CDR1 KGHSH and CDR2 LQKENI. This clone was detected once. Its target is unknown. Produced via immunoSEQ multiplex PCR; TCRdb's table is partial and in-frame only. In the table there are around 64,000 clones, 84% of which are singletons. Findings and caveats of the study: The specificity for antigen of the expanded peripheral T cells was not determined. CD4+ T cells averaged fewer expanded clones than CD8+ T cells.

Sequenced here: CD4+ or CD8+ T cells sorted from blood, sampled in a trial of the OX40 agonist ivuxolimab. The V and J genes are TRBV18 and TRBJ2-5; no reliable D call. The sequence was collected from an adult with an advanced solid tumor such as melanoma, head and neck, liver or kidney cancer. The CDR3 DNA sequence: TGTGCCAGCTCACCCCCTGACCAAGAGACCCAGTACTTC. Translating gives CASSPPDQETQYF.